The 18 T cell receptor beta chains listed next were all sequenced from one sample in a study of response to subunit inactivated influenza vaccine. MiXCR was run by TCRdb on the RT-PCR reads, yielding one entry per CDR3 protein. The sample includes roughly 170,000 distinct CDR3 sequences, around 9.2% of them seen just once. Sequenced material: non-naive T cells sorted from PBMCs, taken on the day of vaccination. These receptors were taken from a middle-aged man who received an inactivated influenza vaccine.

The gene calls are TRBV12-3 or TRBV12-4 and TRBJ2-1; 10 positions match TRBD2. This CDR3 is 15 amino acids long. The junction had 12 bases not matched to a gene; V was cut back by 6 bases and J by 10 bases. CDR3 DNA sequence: TGTGCCAGCAGACCAGCTACCGGACTAGCGGACGAGCAGTTCTTC. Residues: CASRPATGLADEQFF.

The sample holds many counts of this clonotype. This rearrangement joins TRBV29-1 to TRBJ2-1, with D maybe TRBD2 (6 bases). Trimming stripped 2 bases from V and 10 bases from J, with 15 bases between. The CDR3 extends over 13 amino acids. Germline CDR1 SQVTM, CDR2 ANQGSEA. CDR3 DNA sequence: TGCAGCGTTGAAAGGGATAGAGCGGGCGAGCAGTTCTTC. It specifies CSVERDRAGEQFF.

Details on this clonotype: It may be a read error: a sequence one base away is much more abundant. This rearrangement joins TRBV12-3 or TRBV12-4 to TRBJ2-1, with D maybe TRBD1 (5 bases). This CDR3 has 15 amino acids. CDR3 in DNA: TGTGCCAGCAGTAAACGGACAACCACCTACAATGAGCAGTCCTTC. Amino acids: CASSKRTTTYNEQSF.

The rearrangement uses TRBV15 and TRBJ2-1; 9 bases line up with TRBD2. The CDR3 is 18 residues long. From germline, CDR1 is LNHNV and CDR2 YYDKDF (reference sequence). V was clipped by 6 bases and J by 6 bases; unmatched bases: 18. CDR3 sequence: CATRGSSLAGFPSNEQFF. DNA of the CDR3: TGTGCCACCAGAGGGTCGAGTCTAGCGGGATTTCCGAGCAATGAGCAGTTCTTC.

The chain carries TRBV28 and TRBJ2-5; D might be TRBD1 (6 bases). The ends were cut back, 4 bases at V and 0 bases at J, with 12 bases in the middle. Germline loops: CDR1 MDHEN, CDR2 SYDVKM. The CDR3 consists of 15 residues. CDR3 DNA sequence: TGTGCCAGCAGTTCCCGGGACAACAACCAAGAGACCCAGTACTTC. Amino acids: CASSSRDNNQETQYF.

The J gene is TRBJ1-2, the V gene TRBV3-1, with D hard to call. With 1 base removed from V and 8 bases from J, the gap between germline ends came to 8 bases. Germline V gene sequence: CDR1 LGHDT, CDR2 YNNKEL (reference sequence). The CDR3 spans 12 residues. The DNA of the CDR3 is TGTGCCAGCAGCCAAGGAGGACGGGGCTACACCTTC. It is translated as CASSQGGRGYTF.

CDR3 in DNA: TGCAGTGGTATACTGAACACTGAAGCTTTCTTT. This translates into CSGILNTEAFF. The chain combines TRBV20-1 with TRBJ1-1; D is unresolved. The ends were cut back, 7 bases at V and 0 bases at J, with 6 bases in the middle. The CDR3 runs to 11 residues. CDR1 and CDR2 (germline): DFQATT, SNEGSKA (reference sequence).

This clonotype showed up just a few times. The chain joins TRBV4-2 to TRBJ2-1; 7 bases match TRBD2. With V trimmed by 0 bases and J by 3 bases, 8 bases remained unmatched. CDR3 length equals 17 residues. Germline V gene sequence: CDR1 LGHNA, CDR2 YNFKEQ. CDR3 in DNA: TGTGCCAGCAGCCAAGACCCTACGGGAGGTCTCTACAATGAGCAGTTCTTC. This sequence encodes CASSQDPTGGLYNEQFF.

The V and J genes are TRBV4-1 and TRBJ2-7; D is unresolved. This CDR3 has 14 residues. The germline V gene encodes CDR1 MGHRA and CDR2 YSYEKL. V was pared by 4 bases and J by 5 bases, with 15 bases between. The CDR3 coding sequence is TGCGCCAGCAGCCCCAGACCGTTTGGTGACGAGCAGTACTTC. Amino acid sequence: CASSPRPFGDEQYF.

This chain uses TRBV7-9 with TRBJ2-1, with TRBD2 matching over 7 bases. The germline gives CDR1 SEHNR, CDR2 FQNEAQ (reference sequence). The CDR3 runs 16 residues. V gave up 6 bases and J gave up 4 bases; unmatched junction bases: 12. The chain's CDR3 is CASSRTSDQGYNEQFF. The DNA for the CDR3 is TGTGCCAGCAGTCGTACTAGCGATCAGGGTTACAATGAGCAGTTCTTC.

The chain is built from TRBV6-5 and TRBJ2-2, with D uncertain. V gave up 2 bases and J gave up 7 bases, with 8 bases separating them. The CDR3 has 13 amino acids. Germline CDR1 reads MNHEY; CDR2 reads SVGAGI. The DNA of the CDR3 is TGTGCCAGCAGTTACGAGGTTTTCGGGGAGCTGTTTTTT. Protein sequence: CASSYEVFGELFF.

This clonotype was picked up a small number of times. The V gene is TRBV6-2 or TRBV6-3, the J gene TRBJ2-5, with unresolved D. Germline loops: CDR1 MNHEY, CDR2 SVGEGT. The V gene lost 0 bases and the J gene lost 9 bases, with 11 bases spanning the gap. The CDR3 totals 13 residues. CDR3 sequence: CASSYSPGRAQYF. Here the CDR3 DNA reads TGTGCCAGCAGTTACTCGCCGGGCCGCGCCCAGTACTTC.

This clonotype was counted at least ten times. In nucleotides, the CDR3 is TGCAGTGCTACGGAGACAGGCTTCCCCTACAATGAGCAGTTCTTC. This translates into CSATETGFPYNEQFF. The J gene is TRBJ2-1, the V gene TRBV20-1, with a tentative D call TRBD1 (6 bases). Germline values: CDR1 DFQATT, CDR2 SNEGSKA (reference sequence). CDR3 length: 15 residues. Trimming cost V 4 bases and J 2 bases, with 15 bases left between them.

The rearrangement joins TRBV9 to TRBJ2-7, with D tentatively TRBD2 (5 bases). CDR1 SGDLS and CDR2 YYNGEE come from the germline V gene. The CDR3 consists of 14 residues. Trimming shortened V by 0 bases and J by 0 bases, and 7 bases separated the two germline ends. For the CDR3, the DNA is TGTGCCAGCAGCGTAGGGCTAGCCTCCTACGAGCAGTACTTC. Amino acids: CASSVGLASYEQYF. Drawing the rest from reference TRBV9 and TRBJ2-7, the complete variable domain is DSGVTQTPKHLITATGQRVTLRCSPRSGDLSVYWYQQSLDQGLQFLIQYYNGEERAKGNILERFSAQQFPDLHSELNLSSLELGDSALYFCASSVGLASYEQYFGPGTRLTVT.

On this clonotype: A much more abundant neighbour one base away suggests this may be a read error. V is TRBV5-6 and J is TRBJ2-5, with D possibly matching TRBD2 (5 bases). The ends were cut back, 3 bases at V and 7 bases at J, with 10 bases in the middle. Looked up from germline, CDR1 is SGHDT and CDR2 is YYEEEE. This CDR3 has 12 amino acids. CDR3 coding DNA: TGTGCCAGCAGCTACTCGGGGTTGACCCAGTACTTC. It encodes CASSYSGLTQYF.

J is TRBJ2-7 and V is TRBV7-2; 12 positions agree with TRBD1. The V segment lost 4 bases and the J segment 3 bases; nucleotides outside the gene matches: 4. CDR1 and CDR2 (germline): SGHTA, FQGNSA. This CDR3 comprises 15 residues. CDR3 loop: CASSSWDRGLYEQYF. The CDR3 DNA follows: TGTGCCAGCAGCTCCTGGGACAGGGGGCTCTACGAGCAGTACTTC. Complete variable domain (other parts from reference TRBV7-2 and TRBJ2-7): GAGVSQSPSNKVTEKGKDVELRCDPISGHTALYWYRQSLGQGLEFLIYFQGNSAPDKSGLPSDRFSAERTGGSVSTLTIQRTQQEDSAVYLCASSSWDRGLYEQYFGPGTRLTVT.

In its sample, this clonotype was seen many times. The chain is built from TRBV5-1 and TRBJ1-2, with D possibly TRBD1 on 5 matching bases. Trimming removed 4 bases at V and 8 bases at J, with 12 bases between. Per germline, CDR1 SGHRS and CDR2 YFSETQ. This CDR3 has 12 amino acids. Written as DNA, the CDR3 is TGCGCCAGCAGCAGGCAGGGCCACGGCTACACCTTC. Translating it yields CASSRQGHGYTF.

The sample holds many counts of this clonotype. Here the CDR3 reads CASSKAPRSGGLGNEQFF. CDR3 DNA: TGTGCCAGCAGCAAAGCCCCTCGTAGCGGGGGGCTAGGGAATGAGCAGTTCTTC. The V call is TRBV21-1, the J call TRBJ2-1; the table's D gene call, TRBD2, was not cross checked with the DNA. TRBV21-1 is a pseudogene locus. This CDR3 is built from 18 residues.